This TCR beta chain was identified in a study of blood T cell repertoires in COVID-19. Study at large: Sites in the United States, Italy and Spain provided acute and convalescent COVID-19 samples. T cells, B-cell-depleted T cells, or PBMCs supplied cDNA or gDNA.

The CDR3 has 13 residues. Trimming removed 4 bases from V and 7 bases from J; junction bases left unmatched: 1. Germline lookup yields CDR1 SGHTA and CDR2 FQGTGA. Study processing details: Amplification from reference gene primers served as the basis for estimated nucleated cell counts. Generated by immunoSEQ multiplex PCR, the TCRdb table keeps only in-frame clones and is missing some. Clonal size and the V and J genes are those of that table, whereas D and trimming came from the DNA. The sample lists around 100,000 clones; 80% to 90% were seen once. Sequencing was done on a sample of peripheral blood. V is TRBV7-3 and J is TRBJ1-6; 7 bases agree with TRBD1. The TCR comes from an elderly man with acute or convalescent COVID-19. CDR3 in amino acids: CASSSTGNSPLHF. Here the CDR3 DNA reads TGTGCCAGCAGCTCGACAGGGAATTCACCCCTCCACTTT.